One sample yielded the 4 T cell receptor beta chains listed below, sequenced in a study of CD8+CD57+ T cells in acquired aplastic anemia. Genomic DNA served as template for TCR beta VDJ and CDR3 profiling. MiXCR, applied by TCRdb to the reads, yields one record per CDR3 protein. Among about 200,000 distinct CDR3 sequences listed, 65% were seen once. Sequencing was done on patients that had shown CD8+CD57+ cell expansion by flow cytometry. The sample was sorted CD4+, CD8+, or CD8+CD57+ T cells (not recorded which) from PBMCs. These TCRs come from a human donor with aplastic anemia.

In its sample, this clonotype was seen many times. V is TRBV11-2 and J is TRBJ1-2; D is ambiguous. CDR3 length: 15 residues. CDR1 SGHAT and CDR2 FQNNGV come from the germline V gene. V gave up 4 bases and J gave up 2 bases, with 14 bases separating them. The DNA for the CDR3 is TGTGCCAGCAGCTCGCTACTGACAAAGAACTATGGCTACACCTTC. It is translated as CASSSLLTKNYGYTF. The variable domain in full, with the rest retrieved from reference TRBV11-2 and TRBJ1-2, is EAGVAQSPRYKIIEKRQSVAFWCNPISGHATLYWYQQILGQGPKLLIQFQNNGVVDDSQLPKDRFSAERLKGVDSTLKIQPAKLEDSAVYLCASSSLLTKNYGYTFGSGTRLTVV.

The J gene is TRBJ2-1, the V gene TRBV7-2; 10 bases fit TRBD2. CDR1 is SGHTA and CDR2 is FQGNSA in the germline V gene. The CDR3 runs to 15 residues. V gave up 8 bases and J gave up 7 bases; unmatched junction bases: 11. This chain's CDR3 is CASAPQRGGRNEQFF. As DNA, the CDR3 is TGTGCCAGCGCCCCTCAGCGGGGGGGCCGGAATGAGCAGTTCTTC. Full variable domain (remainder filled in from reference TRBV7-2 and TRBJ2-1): GAGVSQSPSNKVTEKGKDVELRCDPISGHTALYWYRQSLGQGLEFLIYFQGNSAPDKSGLPSDRFSAERTGGSVSTLTIQRTQQEDSAVYLCASAPQRGGRNEQFFGPGTRLTVL.

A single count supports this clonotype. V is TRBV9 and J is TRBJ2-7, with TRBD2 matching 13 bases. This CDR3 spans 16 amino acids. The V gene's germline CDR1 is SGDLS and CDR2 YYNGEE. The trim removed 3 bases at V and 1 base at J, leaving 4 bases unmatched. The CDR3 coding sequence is TGTGCCAGCAGCGCCGGACTAGCGGGGGCATCCTACGAGCAGTACTTC. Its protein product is CASSAGLAGASYEQYF.

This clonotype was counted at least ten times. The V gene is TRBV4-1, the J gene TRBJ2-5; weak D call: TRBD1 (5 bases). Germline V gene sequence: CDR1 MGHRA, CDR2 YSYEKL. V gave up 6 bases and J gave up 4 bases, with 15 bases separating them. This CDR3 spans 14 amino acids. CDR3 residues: CASSPQGGLETQYF. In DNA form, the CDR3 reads TGCGCCAGCAGTCCCCAGGGTGGGTTAGAGACCCAGTACTTC.